This is a list of T cell receptor beta chains from one sample in a study of CD8 T cells in Susac syndrome. Each CDR3 protein gets one entry after TCRdb re-called the immunoSEQ multiplex PCR reads with MiXCR. The sample carries roughly 200,000 distinct CDR3 sequences, over 85% recorded once. The source material was CD4+ T cells from PBMCs. The receptors come from a human donor in good health. Both conserved end residues are trimmed from each CDR3.

V gene	J gene	CDR3 protein
TRBV29-1	TRBJ2-3	SVRGLAGSPDTQY
TRBV4-3	TRBJ2-1	ASSQETRSGTGSSNEQF
TRBV28	TRBJ2-3	ASSLTAGVIDTQY
TRBV27	TRBJ2-5	ASRPLSREETQY
TRBV12-3/TRBV12-4	TRBJ2-2	ASNQGAANTGELF
TRBV6-2/TRBV6-3	TRBJ2-1	ASSYGGSPNNEQF
TRBV7-3	TRBJ2-6	ASSKWGRGYSGANVLT
TRBV6-2/TRBV6-3	TRBJ2-1	ASSPGLASYNEQF
TRBV12-3/TRBV12-4	TRBJ1-4	ASSPPTGRNEKLF
TRBV19	TRBJ1-1	ASSGTGLQNTEAF
TRBV20-1	TRBJ2-1	SASRTSGIYNEQF
TRBV4-3	TRBJ1-2	ASSQEGTGVYGYT
TRBV7-2	TRBJ2-7	ASINPGLGELQY
TRBV14	TRBJ2-5	ASSQATGRETQY
TRBV29-1	TRBJ2-7	SATDRVTYEQY
TRBV9	TRBJ1-2	ASSPRTAHYGYT
TRBV5-4	TRBJ1-1	ASSLGTGSYAEAF
TRBV29-1	TRBJ2-1	SVTRGGRDEQF
TRBV7-2	TRBJ1-1	ASSYLNFNTEAF
TRBV28	TRBJ2-3	ASRFGGSTDTQY
TRBV7-2	TRBJ2-3	ASSSWSSPTDTQY
TRBV20-1	TRBJ2-5	SARLGGTQY
TRBV3-1	TRBJ2-1	ASRGVSSYNEQF
TRBV15	TRBJ2-1	ATSGTSFSYNEQF
TRBV19	TRBJ2-3	ASSMASRGTDTQY
TRBV3-1	TRBJ1-5	ASSQGHDQPQH